This T cell receptor beta chain was profiled in a study of blood T cell repertoires in COVID-19. Original data processing: The assay estimated nucleated cells by amplifying reference gene primers. TCRdb's copy holds only in-frame clones and misses some; the assay was immunoSEQ multiplex PCR. V and J calls and clone size are as listed in that table; D and trimming were resolved from the DNA. Among more than 100,000 clones listed, 84% were seen once. The clonotype was recovered from a man aged 55 to 70 with acute or convalescent COVID-19. Sequenced material: peripheral blood.

CDR3 sequence (DNA): TGCAGCGTTGAAACCCCACCCCCAGTCTCCTACGAGCAGTACTTC. Encoded protein: CSVETPPPVSYEQYF. The chain recombines TRBV29-1 with TRBJ2-7; no firm D call. V shed 2 bases and J shed 0 bases, with 14 bases lying between them. The CDR3 contains 15 residues. Germline V CDR1 and CDR2: SQVTM, ANQGSEA.